The present T cell receptor beta chain was sequenced within a study of T cell responses to AZD1222 COVID-19 vaccine. Profiled with immunoSEQ multiplex PCR; TCRdb holds only in-frame clones, not every one. The sample lists about 97,000 clones; about 88% were seen once. CDR3 length: 12 amino acids. V shed 9 bases and J shed 6 bases, with 15 bases lying between them. Germline V gene sequence: CDR1 LNHDA, CDR2 SQIVND (reference sequence). Remarks on this clone: Its target is not known.

Study results and limitations: Spike was spanned by vaccine-associated CD4 TCRs, with dominance at 160-218 and 743-854. Two AZD1222 doses significantly raised spike-specific TCR breadth and depth over controls.

The source of this sequence is an adult in good health. This specimen consisted of peripheral blood, obtained on day 0 of AZD1222 vaccination. The rearrangement links TRBV19 to TRBJ2-7; either TRBD1 or TRBD2 may supply D (5 bases each). The CDR3 sequence: CARGTVKSEQYF. The CDR3 DNA is TGTGCCAGAGGGACCGTTAAGTCCGAGCAGTACTTC.